The rows below give T cell receptor beta chains drawn from one sample of a study of control samples from healthy donors and cancer patients. The method was immunoSEQ multiplex PCR; TCRdb's version includes in-frame clones alone and lacks a portion of them. The sample carries about 57,000 clones, around 93% recorded once. Sequences were obtained from PBMCs. These receptors all come from a man aged 30 to 39 with colorectal cancer. Both conserved end residues are part of each CDR3. A D gene is named only where the DNA matches it firmly. Size is omitted from some rows. Given values are once, few, many or a class for expanded clones.

V,size,D,J,CDR3,DNA
TRBV6-2/TRBV6-3,.,.,TRBJ1-5,CASSYSVAGTGGLSF,TGTGCCAGCAGTTACTCAGTTGCGGGGACGGGGGGCCTCTCTTTT
TRBV5-4,.,TRBD1,TRBJ2-5,CASSPGQQLFQETQYF,TGTGCCAGCAGCCCGGGACAGCAACTCTTCCAAGAGACCCAGTACTTC
TRBV5-1,.,TRBD1,TRBJ1-1,CASRTSGTGSTEAFF,TGCGCCAGCAGAACCTCCGGGACAGGGAGTACTGAAGCTTTCTTT
TRBV10-1,.,.,TRBJ2-5,CASSESRRGMETQYF,TGCGCCAGCAGTGAGTCGAGAAGAGGGATGGAGACCCAGTACTTC
TRBV19,.,.,TRBJ2-1,CASSSGQGSFNEQFF,TGTGCCAGTAGCAGCGGGCAGGGGTCTTTCAATGAGCAGTTCTTC
TRBV25-1,.,.,TRBJ2-1,CASSEYGSRGGEQFF,TGTGCCAGCAGTGAATATGGTTCGAGGGGCGGTGAGCAGTTCTTC
TRBV18,.,.,TRBJ2-5,CASSPRRGQGFEVNQQETQYF,TGTGCCAGCTCACCACGGAGGGGGCAGGGGTTCGAGGTAAACCAACAAGAGACCCAGTACTTC
TRBV27,few,.,TRBJ1-1,CASNYPGNTEAFF,TGTGCCAGCAACTACCCAGGGAATACTGAAGCTTTCTTT
TRBV5-4,.,.,TRBJ2-3,CASSLGWDKIPADTQYF,TGTGCCAGCAGCCTGGGTTGGGACAAAATACCGGCAGATACGCAGTATTTT
TRBV11-2,.,.,TRBJ2-1,CASSFRLRGGNNEQFF,TGTGCCAGCAGCTTTCGACTTAGGGGGGGGAACAATGAGCAGTTCTTC
TRBV5-6,.,.,TRBJ1-3,CATRQYSGNTIYF,TGTGCCACCAGACAGTACTCTGGAAACACCATATATTTT
TRBV19,.,TRBD2,TRBJ2-1,CASSAFSGAYLYNEQFF,TGTGCCAGTAGTGCCTTTAGCGGGGCCTATCTCTACAATGAGCAGTTCTTC
TRBV11-3,.,.,TRBJ2-3,CASSFGGESTDTQYF,TGTGCCAGCAGCTTCGGCGGGGAAAGCACAGATACGCAGTATTTT
TRBV19,once,.,TRBJ1-2,CASSMHPFRDAYGYTF,TGTGCCAGTAGTATGCACCCCTTTCGAGATGCCTATGGCTACACCTTC
TRBV19,once,.,TRBJ1-5,CASSIKRGGNQPQHF,TGTGCCAGTAGTATAAAAAGGGGTGGAAATCAGCCCCAGCATTTT
TRBV4-1,.,TRBD1,TRBJ1-1,CASSPRTGTGGWTEAFF,TGCGCCAGCAGCCCACGAACCGGGACAGGGGGCTGGACTGAAGCTTTCTTT
TRBV30,.,.,TRBJ2-2,CAWSPDGTGELFF,TGTGCCTGGAGCCCCGACGGAACCGGGGAGCTGTTTTTT
TRBV27,.,.,TRBJ1-2,CASSSGLGSANYGYTF,TGTGCCAGCAGTTCGGGATTGGGGTCAGCTAACTATGGCTACACCTTC
TRBV6-5,once,.,TRBJ1-2,CASTLGAWDYGYTF,TGTGCCAGCACCCTGGGGGCATGGGACTATGGCTACACCTTC
TRBV10-2,.,.,TRBJ2-3,CASSEMGGADTQYF,TGCGCCAGCAGTGAGATGGGTGGTGCAGATACGCAGTATTTT
TRBV29-1,.,.,TRBJ2-1,CSVRNNEQFF,TGCAGCGTTCGAAACAATGAGCAGTTCTTC
TRBV4-1,.,TRBD1,TRBJ1-2,CASSLTNINSIQGIYGYTF,TGCGCCAGCAGCCTCACTAATATCAACTCCATACAGGGGATTTATGGCTACACCTTC
TRBV4-1,.,TRBD1,TRBJ1-6,CASSGTGKPLHF,TGCGCCAGCAGCGGGACAGGCAAACCCCTCCACTTT
TRBV9,.,.,TRBJ2-4,CASSADGGIQYF,TGTGCCAGCAGCGCGGACGGTGGCATTCAGTACTTC
TRBV5-1,.,TRBD2,TRBJ2-3,CASSSQRGGLDTQYF,TGCGCCAGCAGCTCGCAGCGGGGGGGCCTGGATACGCAGTATTTT
TRBV15,.,TRBD1,TRBJ1-4,CATSSRTGEWEKLFF,TGTGCCACCAGCAGCAGGACAGGGGAATGGGAAAAACTGTTTTTT
TRBV3-1/TRBV3-2,.,.,TRBJ1-4,CASSEGRNNEKLFF,TGTGCCAGCAGCGAGGGACGGAATAATGAAAAACTGTTTTTT
TRBV5-4,.,.,TRBJ2-7,CASSPTPSRSHEQYF,TGTGCCAGCAGCCCTACCCCGAGTAGGAGTCACGAGCAGTACTTC
TRBV29-1,.,TRBD1,TRBJ1-2,CSAPGTGENYGYTF,TGCAGCGCACCCGGGACAGGGGAAAACTATGGCTACACCTTC
TRBV7-4,.,TRBD1,TRBJ1-2,CASSYIDRGPGYTF,TGTGCCAGCAGTTATATCGACAGGGGCCCTGGCTACACCTTC
TRBV6-6,.,.,TRBJ1-1,CASSYSRQLNTEAFF,TGTGCCAGCAGTTACTCGCGGCAACTGAACACTGAAGCTTTCTTT
TRBV10-3,.,TRBD2,TRBJ2-3,CAISEPGLAGGKDTQYF,TGTGCCATCAGTGAGCCGGGGCTAGCGGGGGGCAAAGATACGCAGTATTTT
TRBV11-2,.,.,TRBJ2-1,CASRSVNEQFF,TGTGCCAGCAGATCTGTTAATGAGCAGTTCTTC
TRBV19,.,.,TRBJ1-2,CASSRISVDGYTF,TGTGCCAGTAGTAGAATCTCGGTGGATGGCTACACCTTC
TRBV15,once,TRBD2,TRBJ2-3,CATSRGASGGTDTQYF,TGTGCCACCAGCAGAGGGGCAAGCGGGGGCACAGATACGCAGTATTTT
TRBV6-1,.,.,TRBJ2-7,CASSEAEPTVFYEQYF,TGTGCCAGCAGTGAAGCCGAACCTACAGTTTTCTACGAGCAGTACTTC
TRBV7-8,.,.,TRBJ1-6,CASSSPQGKGSPLHF,TGTGCCAGCAGCTCCCCCCAGGGAAAGGGATCACCCCTCCACTTT
TRBV19,.,TRBD1,TRBJ1-4,CAARDRPGANEKLFF,TGTGCCGCCCGGGACAGGCCGGGGGCTAATGAAAAACTGTTTTTT
TRBV11-2,.,.,TRBJ1-4,CASSQGGGVGEKLFF,TGTGCCAGCAGCCAAGGGGGGGGCGTGGGTGAAAAACTGTTTTTT
TRBV29-1,.,TRBD1,TRBJ1-2,CSVETLSPGTAEMDYGYTF,TGCAGCGTTGAAACCCTTTCTCCTGGGACAGCGGAGATGGACTATGGCTACACCTTC
TRBV19,.,TRBD2,TRBJ2-5,CASSPGSGGQETQYF,TGTGCCAGTAGTCCCGGAAGCGGGGGGCAAGAGACCCAGTACTTC
TRBV19,few,.,TRBJ1-5,CASWGVYNQPQHF,TGTGCCAGTTGGGGCGTCTACAATCAGCCCCAGCATTTT
TRBV28,.,.,TRBJ2-1,CASSLFEEQFF,TGTGCCAGCAGTTTATTTGAGGAGCAGTTCTTC
TRBV5-1,once,.,TRBJ1-2,CASSLGGLPMTYGYTF,TGCGCCAGCAGCTTGGGGGGACTCCCTATGACTTACGGCTACACCTTC
TRBV6-6,.,TRBD1,TRBJ2-7,CASSYSSGGSYEQYF,TGTGCCAGCAGTTACTCCTCAGGGGGCTCCTACGAGCAGTACTTC